Below are 25 T cell receptor beta chains sequenced from a single sample in a study of quantifying T cell responses using KT2 cells. Study details: Reverse transcription used primers in the TCR alpha and beta constant regions.

Each cDNA got a UMI-containing oligo ligated at its 3' end. An equimolar mix of RC1.1 and RC1.2 primed the beta chain across TRBC1 and TRBC2. TCRdb called the UMI-ligation and nested PCR reads again in MiXCR, with one record for every CDR3 protein. The table records approximately 60,000 distinct CDR3 sequences, around an eighth of them present only once. Sequenced sample: PBMCs spiked with cells of the T cell clone KT2. Every receptor here comes from a human donor.

This chain joins TRBV20-1 and TRBJ2-7; D not certain. The germline CDR1 and CDR2 sequences are DFQATT and SNEGSKA (reference sequence). V lost 5 bases to trimming and J lost 0 bases, with 14 bases between them. The CDR3 is 14 residues long. The CDR3, as DNA: TGCAGTGCTCTTCGACCATCCCGCTCCTACGAGCAGTACTTC. Amino acids: CSALRPSRSYEQYF.

This clonotype occurred a few times. This chain uses TRBV7-2 with TRBJ2-7; D possibly uses TRBD1 or TRBD2 (5 bases each). The CDR3 length is 14 residues. V lost 3 bases to trimming and J lost 5 bases, with 14 bases between them. From germline, CDR1 is SGHTA and CDR2 FQGNSA. CDR3 sequence: CASSFRSGPHEQYF. In DNA form, the CDR3 reads TGTGCCAGCAGCTTCCGATCGGGACCCCACGAGCAGTACTTC.

At least ten counts were recorded for this clonotype. The chain uses TRBV27 and TRBJ1-1; D possibly corresponds to TRBD1 (5 bases). CDR1 is MNHEY and CDR2 is SMNVEV in the germline V gene (reference sequence). CDR3 length: 13 residues. The V gene lost 2 bases and the J gene lost 8 bases, with 12 bases spanning the gap. This chain's CDR3 is CASSLGAGREAFF. The CDR3 nucleotides are TGTGCCAGCAGTTTAGGGGCAGGAAGAGAAGCTTTCTTT.

The J gene is TRBJ2-1, the V gene TRBV14, with D hard to call. This CDR3 contains 17 residues. Germline V gene sequence: CDR1 SGHDN, CDR2 FVKESK. V was shortened by 1 base and J by 0 bases, with 13 bases between the two germline ends. CDR3 loop: CASSQGVYTSSYNEQFF. In DNA, the CDR3 is TGTGCCAGCAGCCAAGGGGTCTACACAAGCTCCTACAATGAGCAGTTCTTC.

This clonotype came up a few times. The V call is TRBV6-6, the J call TRBJ2-2; 9 positions match TRBD1. CDR1 is MNHNY and CDR2 is SVGAGI in the germline V gene (reference sequence). CDR3 length equals 17 residues. Trimming cost V 6 bases and J 5 bases; bases outside gene matches: 13. The CDR3 is CASSRRGDRDSTGELFF. CDR3 nucleotides: TGTGCCAGCAGCCGACGGGGGGACAGGGATTCGACCGGGGAGCTGTTTTTT.

This rearrangement joins TRBV15 to TRBJ2-1; 9 bases match TRBD2. Trimming at V came to 3 bases and at J to 6 bases, leaving 12 bases not matched to a gene. Germline-derived CDR1 and CDR2 are LNHNV and YYDKDF (reference sequence). This CDR3 has 17 amino acids. CDR3 DNA sequence: TGTGCCACCAGCAGCCCCAGGGGAGGACTAGCGAGCAATGAGCAGTTCTTC. This codes for CATSSPRGGLASNEQFF.

This clonotype was recorded a few times. V is TRBV18 and J is TRBJ1-1; a possible D gene is TRBD1 (5 bases). V was pared by 2 bases and J by 1 base, with 8 bases between. Germline V lookup: CDR1 KGHSH, CDR2 LQKENI. This CDR3 is built from 14 residues. The CDR3 loop is CASSPWTSNTEAFF. DNA of the CDR3: TGTGCCAGCTCACCATGGACATCGAACACTGAAGCTTTCTTT.

This chain links TRBV4-2 with TRBJ2-3; D may match TRBD1 or TRBD2 (6 bases each). Per germline, CDR1 LGHNA and CDR2 YNFKEQ. The CDR3 length is 16 residues. V was clipped by 4 bases and J by 6 bases, with 20 bases between them. This CDR3 is CASSPTGLARGDTQYF. In nucleotides, the CDR3 is TGTGCCAGCAGCCCTACAGGGCTAGCGCGAGGGGATACGCAGTATTTT.

This clonotype has a handful of counts. DNA for the CDR3: TGTGCCAGCAGTTTACGGACTAGCGGGCGCGGGGAGCTGTTTTTT. Protein product: CASSLRTSGRGELFF. The rearrangement uses TRBV12-3 or TRBV12-4 and TRBJ2-2, with 11 bases matching TRBD2. The CDR3 is 15 residues long. V was pared by 2 bases and J by 7 bases, with 3 bases of the junction left unmatched.

This clonotype is classed as medium-sized. This chain uses TRBV25-1 with TRBJ1-1; D gene uncertain. With 3 bases removed from V and 4 bases from J, the gap between germline ends came to 3 bases. CDR3 length: 11 residues. The germline gives CDR1 MGHDK, CDR2 SYGVNS. The CDR3 coding sequence is TGTGCCAGCAGTGATGGCACTGAAGCTTTCTTT. Encoded protein: CASSDGTEAFF.

This clonotype appeared many times. This rearrangement joins TRBV18 to TRBJ1-6; 9 bases map to TRBD1. The V gene's germline CDR1 is KGHSH and CDR2 LQKENI. The junction had 11 bases not matched to a gene; V was cut back by 5 bases and J by 9 bases. The CDR3 runs to 16 residues. CDR3 in amino acids: CASSTSGTGMGSPLHF. The CDR3 DNA reads TGTGCCAGCTCAACGTCCGGGACAGGGATGGGTTCACCCCTCCACTTT.

This chain connects TRBV4-1 to TRBJ1-1; D is unresolved. Looked up from germline, CDR1 is MGHRA and CDR2 is YSYEKL. V gave up 4 bases and J gave up 7 bases, with 16 bases separating them. This CDR3 has 14 amino acids. CDR3 loop: CASSREGPRDEAFF. The CDR3 nucleotides read TGCGCCAGCAGCCGAGAGGGCCCAAGGGATGAAGCTTTCTTT.

This clonotype was counted many times. The chain combines TRBV20-1 with TRBJ1-1; D is unresolved. Trimming cost V 4 bases and J 8 bases, with 11 bases left between them. Germline V gene lookup returns CDR1 DFQATT and CDR2 SNEGSKA (reference sequence). The CDR3 is made up of 11 amino acids. The CDR3 nucleotides read TGCAGTGCTAATAAGAACTGGGAAGCTTTCTTT. Translation gives CSANKNWEAFF.

The genes are TRBV20-1 and TRBJ2-7, with 7 positions matching TRBD1. The CDR3 totals 14 residues. V was pared by 0 bases and J by 2 bases, with 4 bases of the junction left unmatched. From germline, CDR1 is DFQATT and CDR2 SNEGSKA (reference sequence). CDR3 amino acids: CSARETGWAYEQYF. The CDR3 DNA reads TGCAGTGCTAGAGAGACAGGGTGGGCCTACGAGCAGTACTTC.

The J gene is TRBJ1-1, the V gene TRBV2; 9 bases fit TRBD1. The length of the CDR3 is 15 residues. Germline values: CDR1 SNHLY, CDR2 FYNNEI. V was clipped by 4 bases and J by 8 bases; unmatched bases: 11. CDR3 loop: CASSGVQGAGGEAFF. In nucleotides, the CDR3 is TGTGCCAGCAGTGGTGTACAGGGGGCGGGCGGGGAAGCTTTCTTT.

V and J are TRBV20-1 and TRBJ1-4; D unclear. The CDR3 is made up of 14 amino acids. V was cut by 3 bases and J by 8 bases, with 16 bases left in between. Looked up from germline, CDR1 is DFQATT and CDR2 is SNEGSKA (reference sequence). The CDR3: CSASHGSTEEKLFF. The CDR3 nucleotides read TGCAGTGCTAGTCACGGGTCCACAGAGGAAAAACTGTTTTTT.

CDR3 sequence reads: CASSLTRSNTEAFF. The CDR3 DNA is TGTGCCAGCAGCTTAACACGTTCGAACACTGAAGCTTTCTTT. The chain couples TRBV7-9 to TRBJ1-1, with no clear D. Germline CDR1 SEHNR, CDR2 FQNEAQ (reference sequence). This CDR3 has 14 amino acids. V lost 2 bases, J lost 1 base, and 8 bases lay in between.

The sample holds a few counts of this clonotype. This chain links TRBV6-6 with TRBJ1-5, with no clear D. With 2 bases removed from V and 6 bases from J, the gap between germline ends came to 8 bases. The CDR3 sequence is 13 residues long. The V gene's germline CDR1 is MNHNY and CDR2 SVGAGI (reference sequence). The DNA for the CDR3 is TGTGCCAGCAGTTACGAGCGGATTCAGCCCCAGCATTTT. The encoded protein is CASSYERIQPQHF.

About this clonotype: A read error may be the cause here, since a much bigger clone is one base away. This chain uses TRBV7-2 with TRBJ2-7, with D unresolved. The CDR3 length is 14 residues. Germline assignment: CDR1 SGHTA and CDR2 FQGNSA. Here the CDR3 reads CASSFKLTFYGQYF. DNA of the CDR3: TGTGCCAGCAGCTTTAAACTAACGTTTTACGGGCAGTACTTC.

This clonotype was picked up a small number of times. V is TRBV27 and J is TRBJ2-7; 8 nucleotides line up with TRBD2. Germline values: CDR1 MNHEY, CDR2 SMNVEV (reference sequence). The CDR3 is made up of 15 amino acids. V gave up 5 bases and J gave up 6 bases; unmatched junction bases: 12. The CDR3 sequence is CASSVGGGLVGEQYF. CDR3 DNA sequence: TGTGCCAGCAGTGTCGGGGGGGGGCTTGTAGGCGAGCAGTACTTC.

The rearrangement links TRBV18 to TRBJ2-7, with 10 bases fitting TRBD1. Germline V CDR1 and CDR2: KGHSH, LQKENI. CDR3 length: 15 amino acids. Unmatched junction bases numbered 6, after V lost 3 bases and J lost 4 bases. The CDR3 loop reads CASSPTRGQGYEQYF. For the CDR3, the DNA is TGTGCCAGCTCACCCACCCGGGGACAGGGGTACGAGCAGTACTTC.

This clonotype has just a few counts. The chain uses TRBV3-1 and TRBJ1-5; the D is unclear. The CDR3 runs 13 residues. V was trimmed by 1 base and J by 4 bases, leaving 5 bases between them. Germline V gene lookup returns CDR1 LGHDT and CDR2 YNNKEL (reference sequence). DNA for the CDR3: TGTGCCAGCAGCCAAGGGGGAAATCAGCCCCAGCATTTT. Translated: CASSQGGNQPQHF.

Only a few counts were recorded for this clonotype. V gene TRBV7-2 combines with J gene TRBJ1-2, with no clear D. The CDR3 totals 13 residues. Germline loops: CDR1 SGHTA, CDR2 FQGNSA. The V end was cut by 1 base, the J end by 8 bases, with 11 bases between. CDR3 bases: TGTGCCAGCAGCTTAGGGGGTTTCGGGGGCTACACCTTC. Residues: CASSLGGFGGYTF.

The chain carries TRBV21-1 and TRBJ2-7. TRBV21-1 is assigned pseudogene status. The CDR3 spans 13 residues. The CDR3 reads CASSMDETYEQYF. The CDR3 region has the DNA TGTGCCAGCAGCATGGACGAAACCTACGAGCAGTACTTC.

CDR3: CSAREAAVYEQYF. CDR3 coding DNA: TGCAGTGCTAGGGAGGCCGCGGTATACGAGCAGTACTTC. The genes are TRBV20-1 and TRBJ2-7; weak D call: TRBD2 (5 bases). Germline values: CDR1 DFQATT, CDR2 SNEGSKA (reference sequence). V dropped 3 bases and J dropped 4 bases, with 13 bases sitting between them. The CDR3 covers 13 residues.